The following is a T cell receptor (beta chain) sequence with its context. The length of the CDR3 is 14 residues. CDR1 SGHVS and CDR2 FNYEAQ come from the germline V gene. Trimming stripped 2 bases from V and 8 bases from J, with 13 bases between. The PCR made use of 60 Vbeta and 13 Jbeta primers. Produced via immunoSEQ multiplex PCR; TCRdb's table is partial and in-frame only. The data show about 85,000 clones, roughly 80% seen once. The data originate from a study of cytomegalovirus exposure and HLA in healthy donors. V and J are TRBV7-6 and TRBJ2-1, with D uncertain. The material sequenced was PBMCs. The receptor was isolated from a boy aged 5-17 years in good health and CMV-seronegative. The DNA for the CDR3 is TGTGCCAGCAGCTTACGAGGCCGTGGAGATGAGCAGTTCTTC. This codes for CASSLRGRGDEQFF.